The 3 T cell receptor beta chains reported below all come from one sample, sequenced in a study of CD8 T cells in Susac syndrome. Reverse transcription of about 0.5 to 1 ug RNA used random hexamers. TCRdb reprocessed the immunoSEQ multiplex PCR reads with MiXCR, giving one entry per CDR3 protein. This sample has 200,000 to 300,000 distinct CDR3 sequences, with 93% found just once. Sequenced: CD4+ T cells from PBMCs. These TCRs come from a human donor with multiple sclerosis.

The CDR3 coding sequence is TGTGCCAGCAGCAACCCTCTGGGTGGAAACACCATATATTTT. This codes for CASSNPLGGNTIYF. The rearrangement joins TRBV9 to TRBJ1-3; the D is unclear. The germline V gene has CDR1 SGDLS and CDR2 YYNGEE. The CDR3 has 14 amino acids. V dropped 4 bases and J dropped 3 bases, with 11 bases sitting between them.

The V call is TRBV1, the J call TRBJ2-7; no check of the table's D call, TRBD2, against the DNA was made. TRBV1 constitutes a pseudogene. This CDR3 spans 17 amino acids. The CDR3 nucleotides read TGCACCAGCAGCCAAGAGGTTAGAGCGGGGGGGACCTACGAGCAGTACTTC. Its translation is CTSSQEVRAGGTYEQYF.

The chain couples TRBV4-2 to TRBJ2-3; 7 nucleotides align to TRBD2. Germline V gene lookup returns CDR1 LGHNA and CDR2 YNFKEQ. V shed 1 base, J shed 4 bases, and the junction held 8 bases outside the gene matches. This CDR3 is built from 16 residues. The CDR3 loop reads CASSQAGGSIPDTQYF. The CDR3 nucleotides are TGTGCCAGCAGCCAAGCAGGCGGGAGTATCCCAGATACGCAGTATTTT.